What follows are 8 T cell receptor beta chains derived from one specimen sequenced in a study of blood T cell repertoires in COVID-19. Libraries were prepared by immunoSEQ multiplex PCR; TCRdb keeps only in-frame clonotypes and omits some of them. The table records hundreds of thousands of clones, 80% to 90% of them present only once. Input material: peripheral blood. These receptors originate from a man older than 75 with acute or convalescent COVID-19.

The chain couples TRBV4-1 to TRBJ1-2; the D gene is possibly TRBD1 (5 bases). Trimming took off 4 bases at V and 8 bases at J, with 17 bases between the two ends. The CDR3 has 14 residues. CDR1 is MGHRA, CDR2 YSYEKL, per germline. CDR3 protein: CASSLMTPSGGYTF. Here the CDR3 DNA reads TGCGCCAGCAGCCTTATGACACCTTCAGGGGGCTACACCTTC.

This clone was found once. The chain has TRBV19 and TRBJ2-5; 13 bases fit TRBD2. Germline CDR1 LNHDA, CDR2 SQIVND (reference sequence). V shed 5 bases, J shed 4 bases, and the junction held 4 bases outside the gene matches. The CDR3 consists of 15 residues. The CDR3 loop reads CASSWTSGSRETQYF. CDR3 nucleotide sequence: TGTGCCAGTAGTTGGACTAGCGGGAGTCGAGAGACCCAGTACTTC.

The chain links TRBV28 to TRBJ1-2, with D maybe TRBD1 (6 bases). Germline V gene lookup returns CDR1 MDHEN and CDR2 SYDVKM. The CDR3 sequence is 13 residues long. V was clipped by 7 bases and J by 1 base, with 10 bases between them. The chain's CDR3 is CASTSGHNYGYTF. The DNA of the CDR3 is TGTGCCAGCACTTCGGGACATAACTATGGCTACACCTTC.

The rearrangement links TRBV10-2 to TRBJ1-2; 9 bases align to TRBD1. The CDR3 contains 16 residues. In germline, CDR1 is WSHSY, CDR2 SAAADI. V trimming: 6 bases; J trimming: 5 bases; junction bases outside the gene matches: 13. CDR3 loop: CASRSGTGTSSYGYTF. The CDR3 DNA reads TGCGCCAGCAGGAGCGGGACAGGGACCTCCAGTTATGGCTACACCTTC.

This clone was recorded only once. This rearrangement joins TRBV29-1 to TRBJ2-1; 8 positions agree with TRBD1. Germline CDR1 and CDR2: SQVTM and ANQGSEA. This CDR3 region has 12 residues. V lost 6 bases and J lost 8; bases outside the gene matches: 6. As DNA, the CDR3 is TGCAGCGTCGGACAGGGTGAGGATGAGCAGTTCTTC. Its translation: CSVGQGEDEQFF.

The chain recombines TRBV4-1 with TRBJ1-1, with D perhaps TRBD1 (6 bases). CDR3 length: 16 residues. From germline, CDR1 is MGHRA and CDR2 YSYEKL. With 1 base removed from V and 4 bases from J, the gap between germline ends came to 16 bases. The CDR3 nucleotides read TGCGCCAGCAGCCAAGTGGGGGCAGGCGGGAGCACTGAAGCTTTCTTT. This gives the protein CASSQVGAGGSTEAFF.

There are a few counts of this clone. The chain couples TRBV14 to TRBJ1-2; D ambiguous. CDR1 and CDR2 from the germline V gene are SGHDN and FVKESK. With 0 bases removed from V and 4 bases from J, the gap between germline ends came to 6 bases. The CDR3 loop spans 13 amino acids. CDR3 in DNA: TGTGCCAGCAGCCAAGATCCCAGCTATGGCTACACCTTC. This gives the protein CASSQDPSYGYTF.

The V call is TRBV18, the J call TRBJ1-1; 7 bases are a match to TRBD1. CDR3 length equals 16 residues. V shed 2 bases and J 4 bases; nucleotides not matched to a gene: 10. Germline values: CDR1 KGHSH, CDR2 LQKENI. The CDR3 DNA reads as TGTGCCAGCTCACCATCGGGAACAGGGGACGTCACTGAAGCTTTCTTT. It yields the protein CASSPSGTGDVTEAFF.